This T cell receptor (beta chain) was captured by sequencing in a study of T-cell reconstitution after alpha-beta-depleted transplantation in children. The library targeted TCRbeta and was prepared with unique molecular identifiers. One entry per CDR3 protein, called by TCRdb with MiXCR from the PCR reads. The sample contains approximately 500,000 distinct CDR3 sequences, approximately 30% of which appear only once. V was pared by 4 bases and J by 8 bases, with 15 bases between. In germline, CDR1 is SGHRS, CDR2 YFSETQ. The CDR3 spans 13 residues. A word on this clonotype: The antigen is not known.

Study-level points and caveats: There were reportedly several hundred expanded graft clones from which alpha-beta T cells came about two months after transplant. T cells produced anew were the main source of T-cell counts and diversity one year after transplant.

This chain uses TRBV5-1 with TRBJ1-1; D might be TRBD1 (5 bases). The sample was PBMCs, taken before TCRalphabeta/CD19-depleted stem cell transplant. This TCR derives from a boy under two years old with Wiskott-Aldrich syndrome, due to receive a stem cell transplant. Here the CDR3 reads CASSLLRGEEAFF. The CDR3 DNA reads as TGCGCCAGCAGCCTGCTCCGGGGCGAAGAAGCTTTCTTT.